These 24 T cell receptor beta chains originate from one sample sequenced in a study of cytomegalovirus exposure and HLA in healthy donors (dated by TCRdb to 2016 to 2017). The method behind the library was the immunoSEQ multiplex PCR assay. The multiplex PCR relied on a mix of 60 forward primers for TCR Vbeta segments and 13 reverse primers for TCR Jbeta segments. TCRdb took over this immuneACCESS table, retaining in-frame rearrangements with V and J assigned. Such tables are incomplete; in checked studies, under half of the missing clones stem from an unresolved V gene, and the remainder is unexplained. The sample contains around 150,000 clones, about 80% of them found a single time. The top ten clonotypes cover 2.2% of the sample. Sequenced material: PBMCs. These receptors were collected from a man younger than 40 in good health and CMV-seronegative.

This sequence joins TRBV27 and TRBJ2-7, with a tentative D call TRBD1 (6 bases). V lost 7 bases and J lost 2, with 24 bases in between. The germline V gene encodes CDR1 MNHEY and CDR2 SMNVEV (reference sequence). The CDR3 spans 17 residues. CDR3 residues: CASNGIGQQGFPYEQYF. CDR3 coding DNA: TGTGCCAGCAATGGAATCGGACAGCAGGGGTTTCCCTACGAGCAGTACTTC.

V usage is TRBV18 and J usage is TRBJ2-5; 10 positions agree with TRBD1. This CDR3 is 16 amino acids long. V lost 4 bases, J lost 2 bases, and 7 bases stayed unmatched. From germline, CDR1 is KGHSH and CDR2 LQKENI. The CDR3 here is CASSLRQGATQETQYF. The CDR3, as DNA: TGTGCCAGCTCACTCCGACAGGGGGCTACACAAGAGACCCAGTACTTC.

This sequence joins TRBV5-6 and TRBJ1-1; 11 bases fit TRBD1. Germline-derived CDR1 and CDR2 are SGHDT and YYEEEE. V was clipped by 3 bases and J by 1 base; unmatched bases: 11. This CDR3 has 18 amino acids. The chain's CDR3 is CASSWRRGTGGPNTEAFF. The CDR3 nucleotides are TGTGCCAGCAGCTGGCGGCGGGGGACAGGGGGGCCGAACACTGAAGCTTTCTTT. Filled out from reference TRBV5-6 and TRBJ1-1, the complete variable domain reads DAGVTQSPTHLIKTRGQQVTLRCSPKSGHDTVSWYQQALGQGPQFIFQYYEEEERQRGNFPDRFSGHQFPNYSSELNVNALLLGDSALYLCASSWRRGTGGPNTEAFFGQGTRLTVV.

The V and J genes are TRBV27 and TRBJ2-3; D ambiguous. Germline-derived CDR1 and CDR2 are MNHEY and SMNVEV (reference sequence). The CDR3 length is 12 residues. V was shortened by 5 bases and J by 7 bases, with 10 bases between the two germline ends. The CDR3 spells CASSTLRNTQYF. The CDR3 nucleotides are TGTGCCAGCAGTACTCTCCGAAATACGCAGTATTTT.

V usage is TRBV2 and J usage is TRBJ1-1; no reliable D call. The V end lost 4 bases, the J end lost 0 bases, and 9 bases lay between the germline ends. This CDR3 has 14 amino acids. Germline V lookup: CDR1 SNHLY, CDR2 FYNNEI. The CDR3 reads CASSVGRMNTEAFF. The CDR3 DNA reads as TGTGCCAGCAGTGTGGGCAGGATGAACACTGAAGCTTTCTTT.

The genes are TRBV4-2 and TRBJ1-4; D ambiguous. The CDR3 consists of 15 residues. With 5 bases removed from V and 1 base from J, the gap between germline ends came to 11 bases. Germline V gene data show CDR1 as LGHNA and CDR2 as YNFKEQ. In nucleotides, the CDR3 is TGTGCCAGCAGCGCTAGCTGGGGAACTAATGAAAAACTGTTTTTT. Amino acid sequence: CASSASWGTNEKLFF.

This clone was counted only a few times. J is TRBJ1-1 and V is TRBV29-1; D is unclear. The CDR3 covers 12 residues. V shed 3 bases and J shed 2 bases, with 7 bases lying between them. Germline-derived CDR1 and CDR2 are SQVTM and ANQGSEA. Here the CDR3 reads CSVDGVNTEAFF. CDR3 DNA: TGCAGCGTTGATGGAGTAAACACTGAAGCTTTCTTT.

CDR3 sequence reads: CASSLDRDLFF. In DNA, the CDR3 is TGCGCCAGCAGCCTGGACAGGGATCTGTTCTTC. V usage is TRBV5-1 and J usage is TRBJ2-1, with TRBD1 matching over 8 bases. Germline lookup yields CDR1 SGHRS and CDR2 YFSETQ. J lost 15 bases, V lost 4 bases, and 6 bases had no gene match. CDR3 size: 11 residues.

This clone was detected only once. The chain carries TRBV6-1 and TRBJ1-4, with TRBD1 matching 7 bases. Germline trimming cut 8 bases from V and 5 bases from J; bases unmatched to any gene: 8. CDR1 is MNHNS and CDR2 is SASEGT in the germline V gene. This CDR3 contains 14 residues. The CDR3 DNA is TGTGCCAGCGTTTCCGGGACAGTGAATGAAAAACTGTTTTTT. Residues: CASVSGTVNEKLFF.

V usage is TRBV9 and J usage is TRBJ1-1, with D hard to call. The CDR3 runs to 15 residues. V was cut by 7 bases and J by 0 bases, with 16 bases left in between. Germline-derived CDR1 and CDR2 are SGDLS and YYNGEE. In DNA, the CDR3 is TGTGCCAGCGGTCGCTCAGGAGGTATGAACACTGAAGCTTTCTTT. Its protein product is CASGRSGGMNTEAFF.

This chain connects TRBV11-2 to TRBJ1-2, with D perhaps matching TRBD1 (5 bases). Trimming took 0 bases from V and 2 from J, leaving 7 bases between them. This CDR3 has 14 residues. Germline values: CDR1 SGHAT, CDR2 FQNNGV. The CDR3 DNA reads as TGTGCCAGCAGCTTAGAGGCAGGGAACTATGGCTACACCTTC. Its protein product is CASSLEAGNYGYTF.

V is TRBV6-6 and J is TRBJ2-5, with 8 bases that match TRBD1. The CDR3 consists of 15 residues. With V trimmed by 6 bases and J by 5 bases, 11 bases remained unmatched. Germline assignment: CDR1 MNHNY and CDR2 SVGAGI (reference sequence). The CDR3 loop is CASRPADRAMETQYF. In DNA form, the CDR3 reads TGTGCCAGCAGACCGGCGGACAGGGCGATGGAGACCCAGTACTTC.

This chain uses TRBV5-1 with TRBJ1-2, with 8 bases lining up with TRBD1. The germline gives CDR1 SGHRS, CDR2 YFSETQ. Trimming removed 3 bases from V and 8 bases from J; junction bases left unmatched: 9. The length of the CDR3 is 14 residues. CDR3 loop: CASSSGQGGRGYTF. The CDR3 region has the DNA TGCGCCAGCAGCTCTGGACAGGGAGGAAGGGGCTACACCTTC.

The CDR3 region is CAWGHMNTEAFF. The CDR3 coding sequence is TGTGCCTGGGGACACATGAACACTGAAGCTTTCTTT. The chain links TRBV30 to TRBJ1-1; TRBD1 might be the D (5 bases). The CDR3 consists of 12 residues. Looked up from germline, CDR1 is GTSNPN and CDR2 is SVGIG (reference sequence). V was pared by 5 bases and J by 0 bases, with 7 bases between.

The J gene is TRBJ2-3, the V gene TRBV5-1, with 13 bases lining up with TRBD2. Looked up from germline, CDR1 is SGHRS and CDR2 is YFSETQ. V dropped 4 bases and J dropped 3; count of bases not matched to a gene: 8. The CDR3 spans 17 residues. The CDR3 DNA follows: TGCGCCAGCAGCCTACCAGTGACTAGCGGGAGGACAGATACGCAGTATTTT. It is translated as CASSLPVTSGRTDTQYF.

The V and J genes are TRBV28 and TRBJ2-5; 9 bases map to TRBD2. After removal of 4 bases from V and 3 bases from J, the junction contained 6 bases not matched to a gene. In germline, CDR1 is MDHEN, CDR2 SYDVKM. The length of the CDR3 is 15 residues. CDR3 sequence reads: CASSYRASGEETQYF. CDR3 coding DNA: TGTGCCAGCAGTTACAGGGCTAGCGGGGAAGAGACCCAGTACTTC. Combining the CDR3 with reference TRBV28 and TRBJ2-5 gives the whole variable domain DVKVTQSSRYLVKRTGEKVFLECVQDMDHENMFWYRQDPGLGLRLIYFSYDVKMKEKGDIPEGYSVSREKKERFSLILESASTNQTSMYLCASSYRASGEETQYFGPGTRLLVL.

The V call is TRBV6-1, the J call TRBJ2-7; D remains unclear. The CDR3 sequence is 13 residues long. Looked up from germline, CDR1 is MNHNS and CDR2 is SASEGT. V lost 3 bases and J lost 2, with 8 bases in between. The CDR3 sequence is CASSDDNTYEQYF. CDR3 bases: TGTGCCAGCAGTGACGACAATACCTACGAGCAGTACTTC.

DNA for the CDR3: TGCGCCAGCAGCTCGGGCGTAATGGGGGACAGCTCCTACGAGCAGTACTTC. Its protein product is CASSSGVMGDSSYEQYF. The chain has TRBV5-1 and TRBJ2-7; 7 bases fit TRBD1. From germline, CDR1 is SGHRS and CDR2 YFSETQ. This CDR3 has 17 residues. The V gene end was trimmed by 3 bases and the J gene end by 0 bases; junction bases not matched to a gene: 12.

J is TRBJ2-5 and V is TRBV27, with 7 bases matching TRBD1. Germline trimming cut 4 bases from V and 3 bases from J; bases unmatched to any gene: 5. The length of the CDR3 is 14 residues. The germline gives CDR1 MNHEY, CDR2 SMNVEV (reference sequence). CDR3 protein: CASSSGQGEETQYF. DNA for the CDR3: TGTGCCAGCAGTTCAGGGCAGGGGGAAGAGACCCAGTACTTC.

CDR3 sequence reads: CASRTGEETQYF. DNA of the CDR3: TGCGCCAGCAGAACAGGTGAAGAGACCCAGTACTTC. The rearrangement uses TRBV5-1 and TRBJ2-5; D possibly corresponds to TRBD1 (5 bases). The length of the CDR3 is 12 residues. Trimming stripped 5 bases from V and 3 bases from J, with 8 bases between. Germline V gene data show CDR1 as SGHRS and CDR2 as YFSETQ.

The CDR3 nucleotides are TGCGCCAGCAGCCAAGATGGGGGGAGGAATTCACCCCTCCACTTT. Its protein product is CASSQDGGRNSPLHF. The chain combines TRBV4-1 with TRBJ1-6, with D tentatively TRBD1 (5 bases). The CDR3 contains 15 residues. The germline V gene encodes CDR1 MGHRA and CDR2 YSYEKL. V was clipped by 0 bases and J by 7 bases, with 10 bases between them.

This clone was seen once. The chain is built from TRBV7-2 and TRBJ1-2; 7 positions agree with TRBD1. Germline V gives CDR1 SGHTA, CDR2 FQGNSA. The V and J ends lost 1 base and 8 bases, in that order; junction bases with no gene match: 4. This CDR3 has 13 amino acids. The CDR3 DNA sequence: TGTGCCAGCAGCTTAGGACAGGGCCGGGGCTACACCTTC. Amino acid sequence: CASSLGQGRGYTF. Filled out from reference TRBV7-2 and TRBJ1-2, the complete variable domain reads GAGVSQSPSNKVTEKGKDVELRCDPISGHTALYWYRQSLGQGLEFLIYFQGNSAPDKSGLPSDRFSAERTGGSVSTLTIQRTQQEDSAVYLCASSLGQGRGYTFGSGTRLTVV.

This clone turned up a few times. The chain employs TRBV27 and TRBJ1-4; D not resolved. The V end lost 0 bases, the J end lost 10 bases, and 9 bases lay between the germline ends. In germline, CDR1 is MNHEY, CDR2 SMNVEV (reference sequence). CDR3 length: 13 amino acids. The CDR3 spells CASSLSNNAKLFF. In nucleotides, the CDR3 is TGTGCCAGCAGTTTATCGAACAACGCAAAACTGTTTTTT.

The CDR3 coding sequence is TGTGCCAGCAGCTCGACGACTAGACCCACAGATACGCAGTATTTT. Its protein is CASSSTTRPTDTQYF. V and J are TRBV7-8 and TRBJ2-3; D possibly corresponds to TRBD2 (6 bases). This CDR3 region has 15 residues. Germline V gene data show CDR1 as SGHVS and CDR2 as FQNEAQ. V dropped 4 bases and J dropped 2 bases, with 13 bases sitting between them.